Below, 14 T cell receptor beta chains from the same sample are listed, as sequenced in a study of control samples from healthy donors and cancer patients. Produced via immunoSEQ multiplex PCR; TCRdb's table is partial and in-frame only. The data contain about 120,000 clones, about 95% of them singletons. Sequenced: blood. These receptors all come from a man between 25 and 39 years old in good health.

This sequence joins TRBV6-1 and TRBJ2-7; D is unresolved. The CDR3 runs 12 residues. V was pared by 2 bases and J by 5 bases, with 7 bases between. Germline V CDR1 and CDR2: MNHNS, SASEGT. CDR3 coding DNA: TGTGCCAGCAGTGAATTGGGAAACGAGCAGTACTTC. Its translation: CASSELGNEQYF.

The chain links TRBV10-3 to TRBJ2-7, with D unclear. Germline lookup yields CDR1 ENHRY and CDR2 SYGVKD. CDR3 length equals 13 residues. V lost 0 bases and J 8 bases, leaving 11 bases between the germline ends. The CDR3 bases are TGTGCCATCAGTGAGTCGAGGACCATCCAGCAGTACTTC. Protein: CAISESRTIQQYF.

The V call is TRBV14, the J call TRBJ1-1; D possibly corresponds to TRBD1 (5 bases). Germline CDR1 reads SGHDN; CDR2 reads FVKESK. Trimming removed 4 bases from V and 0 bases from J, with 9 bases in between. The CDR3 consists of 14 residues. The DNA of the CDR3 is TGTGCCAGCAGCCTAACAGGCATGAACACTGAAGCTTTCTTT. Protein sequence: CASSLTGMNTEAFF. Full variable domain (missing parts from reference TRBV14 and TRBJ1-1): EAGVTQFPSHSVIEKGQTVTLRCDPISGHDNLYWYRRVMGKEIKFLLHFVKESKQDESGMPNNRFLAERTGGTYSTLKVQPAELEDSGVYFCASSLTGMNTEAFFGQGTRLTVV.

The chain recombines TRBV12-3 or TRBV12-4 with TRBJ1-1; D unclear. The CDR3 has 13 amino acids. V was trimmed by 1 base and J by 9 bases, leaving 12 bases between them. CDR3 sequence (DNA): TGTGCCAGCAGTTTAGATATGGCAGGAAAAGCTTTCTTT. This encodes CASSLDMAGKAFF.

V gene TRBV7-2 combines with J gene TRBJ1-1, with D unclear. Germline CDR1 reads SGHTA; CDR2 reads FQGNSA. V was pared by 3 bases and J by 1 base, with 0 bases between. This CDR3 comprises 11 residues. This chain's CDR3 is CASSLNTEAFF. Written as DNA, the CDR3 is TGTGCCAGCAGCTTGAACACTGAAGCTTTCTTT.

The rearrangement uses TRBV7-3 and TRBJ1-2, with a weak D call TRBD1 (5 bases). Per germline, CDR1 SGHTA and CDR2 FQGTGA. CDR3 length: 13 residues. V was pared by 5 bases and J by 3 bases, with 10 bases between. CDR3 DNA: TGTGCCAGCAGCCCCCGGGGGGACTATGGCTACACCTTC. Translated: CASSPRGDYGYTF.

The rearrangement uses TRBV11-3 and TRBJ2-1; D not certain. Trimming took 0 bases from V and 6 from J, leaving 6 bases between them. There are 13 residues in the CDR3. Per germline, CDR1 SGHNT and CDR2 YENEEA. The CDR3 loop reads CASSLDGFNEQFF. CDR3 DNA sequence: TGTGCCAGCAGCTTAGATGGATTCAATGAGCAGTTCTTC. The complete variable domain, with remaining parts taken from reference TRBV11-3 and TRBJ2-1, reads EAGVVQSPRYKIIEKKQPVAFWCNPISGHNTLYWYLQNLGQGPELLIRYENEEAVDDSQLPKDRFSAERLKGVDSTLKIQPAELGDSAVYLCASSLDGFNEQFFGPGTRLTVL.

The chain uses TRBV7-9 and TRBJ1-1; maybe TRBD1 (5 bases). Germline assignment: CDR1 SEHNR and CDR2 FQNEAQ (reference sequence). The CDR3 length is 14 residues. V lost 5 bases and J lost 2, with 12 bases in between. CDR3 sequence (DNA): TGTGCCAGCAGCACATCGACAGTCAACACTGAAGCTTTCTTT. Amino acid sequence: CASSTSTVNTEAFF.

The chain couples TRBV4-1 to TRBJ1-2, with a possible D match to TRBD1 (5 bases). This CDR3 comprises 14 residues. The germline V gene has CDR1 MGHRA and CDR2 YSYEKL. Trimming pared 1 base from V and 2 bases from J, leaving 8 bases between. The DNA of the CDR3 is TGCGCCAGCAGCCAAGGCAGGGACAACTATGGCTACACCTTC. It is translated as CASSQGRDNYGYTF.

J is TRBJ2-3 and V is TRBV9, with 10 positions matching TRBD1. Germline loops: CDR1 SGDLS, CDR2 YYNGEE. This CDR3 is built from 15 residues. V lost 3 bases, J lost 4 bases, and 5 bases stayed unmatched. The CDR3 is CASSETGGLADTQYF. Written as DNA, the CDR3 is TGTGCCAGCAGCGAGACAGGGGGCTTGGCAGATACGCAGTATTTT.

V and J are TRBV19 and TRBJ2-3; D assignment may be TRBD1 or TRBD2 (5 bases each). The germline V gene has CDR1 LNHDA and CDR2 SQIVND (reference sequence). The V and J ends lost 3 bases and 1 base respectively, with 14 bases between them. The CDR3 loop spans 16 amino acids. In DNA, the CDR3 is TGTGCCAGTAGTATTGGGGATGGGGGTGGCACAGATACGCAGTATTTT. Translation: CASSIGDGGGTDTQYF.

This chain connects TRBV18 to TRBJ2-3, with unresolved D. The CDR3 spans 14 residues. The germline V gene has CDR1 KGHSH and CDR2 LQKENI. Trimming took off 2 bases at V and 2 bases at J, with 8 bases between the two ends. The CDR3 DNA follows: TGTGCCAGCTCACCATTCTGGCCCACAGATACGCAGTATTTT. Residues: CASSPFWPTDTQYF.

The rearrangement uses TRBV21-1 and TRBJ1-1; the table's D gene call, TRBD1, was not cross checked with the DNA. TRBV21-1 is given as a pseudogene. This CDR3 spans 16 amino acids. CDR3 in amino acids: CASSRRDRGGDTEAFF. In DNA, the CDR3 is TGTGCCAGCAGCAGGCGGGACAGGGGAGGGGACACTGAAGCTTTCTTT.

The V and J genes are TRBV7-6 and TRBJ2-1, with D unresolved. Germline V gives CDR1 SGHVS, CDR2 FNYEAQ. V gave up 3 bases and J gave up 2 bases, with 11 bases separating them. CDR3 size: 15 residues. For the CDR3, the DNA is TGTGCCAGCAGCTTGGGGAAGGCGGCCTACAATGAGCAGTTCTTC. Its translation is CASSLGKAAYNEQFF.